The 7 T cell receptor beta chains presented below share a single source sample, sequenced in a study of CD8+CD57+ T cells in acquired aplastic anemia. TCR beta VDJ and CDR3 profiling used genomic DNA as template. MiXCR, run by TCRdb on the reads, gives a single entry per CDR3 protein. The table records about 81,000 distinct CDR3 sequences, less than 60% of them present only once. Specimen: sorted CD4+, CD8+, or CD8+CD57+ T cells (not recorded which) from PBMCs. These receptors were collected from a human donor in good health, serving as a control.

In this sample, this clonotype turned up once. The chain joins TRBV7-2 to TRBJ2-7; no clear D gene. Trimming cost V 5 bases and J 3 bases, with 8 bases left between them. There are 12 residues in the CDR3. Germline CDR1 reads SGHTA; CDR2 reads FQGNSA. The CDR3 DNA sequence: TGTGCCAGCAGCCGTGGGTTCTACGAGCAGTACTTC. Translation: CASSRGFYEQYF.

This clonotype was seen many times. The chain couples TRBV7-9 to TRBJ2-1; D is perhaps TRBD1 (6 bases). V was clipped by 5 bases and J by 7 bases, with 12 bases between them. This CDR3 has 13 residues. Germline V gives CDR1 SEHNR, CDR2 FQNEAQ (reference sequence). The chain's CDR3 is CASSLGGANEQFF. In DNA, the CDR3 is TGTGCCAGCAGCCTAGGGGGTGCAAATGAGCAGTTCTTC. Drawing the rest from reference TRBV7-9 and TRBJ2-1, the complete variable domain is DTGVSQNPRHKITKRGQNVTFRCDPISEHNRLYWYRQTLGQGPEFLTYFQNEAQLEKSRLLSDRFSAERPKGSFSTLEIQRTEQGDSAMYLCASSLGGANEQFFGPGTRLTVL.

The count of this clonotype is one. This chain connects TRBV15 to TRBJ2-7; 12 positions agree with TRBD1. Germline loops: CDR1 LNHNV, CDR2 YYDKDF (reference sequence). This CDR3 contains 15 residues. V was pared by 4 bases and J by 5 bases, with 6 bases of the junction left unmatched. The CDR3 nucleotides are TGTGCCACCAGCATAGGGGGACAGGGGGCTGACGAGCAGTACTTC. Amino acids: CATSIGGQGADEQYF.

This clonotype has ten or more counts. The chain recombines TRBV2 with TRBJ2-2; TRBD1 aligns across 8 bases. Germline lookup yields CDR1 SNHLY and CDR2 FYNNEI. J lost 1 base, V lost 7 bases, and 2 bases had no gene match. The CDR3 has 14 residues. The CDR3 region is CASTGTGNTGELFF. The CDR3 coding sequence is TGTGCCAGCACCGGGACAGGGAACACCGGGGAGCTGTTTTTT.

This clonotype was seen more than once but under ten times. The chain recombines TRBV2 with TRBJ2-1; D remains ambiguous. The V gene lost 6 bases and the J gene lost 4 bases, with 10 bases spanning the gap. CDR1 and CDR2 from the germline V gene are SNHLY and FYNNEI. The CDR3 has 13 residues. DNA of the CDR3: TGTGCCAGCAGCCCCACAGATTACAATGAGCAGTTCTTC. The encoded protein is CASSPTDYNEQFF.

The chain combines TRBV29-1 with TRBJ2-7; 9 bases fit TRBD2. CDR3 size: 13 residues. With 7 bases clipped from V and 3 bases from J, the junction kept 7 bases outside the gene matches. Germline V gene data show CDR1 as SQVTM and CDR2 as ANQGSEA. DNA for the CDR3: TGCAGCGGAATCTCGACTAGCGGCTACGAGCAGTACTTC. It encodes CSGISTSGYEQYF.

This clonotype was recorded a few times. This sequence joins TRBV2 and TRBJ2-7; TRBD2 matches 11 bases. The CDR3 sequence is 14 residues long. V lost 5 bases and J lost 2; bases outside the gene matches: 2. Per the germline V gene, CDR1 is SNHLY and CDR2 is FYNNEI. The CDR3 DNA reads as TGTGCCAGCAGTTTAGCGGGGGGGGCCTACGAGCAGTACTTC. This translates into CASSLAGGAYEQYF.